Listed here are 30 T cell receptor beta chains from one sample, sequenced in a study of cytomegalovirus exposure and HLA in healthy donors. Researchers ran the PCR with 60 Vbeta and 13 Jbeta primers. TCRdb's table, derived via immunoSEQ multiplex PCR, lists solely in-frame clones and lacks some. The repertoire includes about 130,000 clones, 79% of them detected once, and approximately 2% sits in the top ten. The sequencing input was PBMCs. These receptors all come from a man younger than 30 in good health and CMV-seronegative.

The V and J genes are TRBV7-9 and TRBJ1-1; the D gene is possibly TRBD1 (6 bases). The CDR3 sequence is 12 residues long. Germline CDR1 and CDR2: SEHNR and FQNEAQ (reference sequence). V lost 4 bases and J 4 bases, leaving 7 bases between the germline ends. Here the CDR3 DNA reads TGTGCCAGCAGCTCACAGGGCACTGAAGCTTTCTTT. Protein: CASSSQGTEAFF.

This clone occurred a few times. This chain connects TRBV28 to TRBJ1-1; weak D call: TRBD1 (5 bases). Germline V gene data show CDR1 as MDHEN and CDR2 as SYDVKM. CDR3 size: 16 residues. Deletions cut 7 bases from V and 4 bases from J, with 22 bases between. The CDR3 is CASTLLGRGLGTEAFF. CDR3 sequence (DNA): TGTGCCAGCACCCTCCTTGGGAGGGGCTTGGGCACTGAAGCTTTCTTT.

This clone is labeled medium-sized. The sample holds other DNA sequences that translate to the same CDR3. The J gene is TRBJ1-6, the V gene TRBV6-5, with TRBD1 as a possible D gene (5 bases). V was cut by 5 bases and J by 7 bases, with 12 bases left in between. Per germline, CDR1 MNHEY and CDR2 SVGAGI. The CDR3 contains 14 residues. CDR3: CASSPDSPNSPLHF. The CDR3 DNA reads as TGTGCCAGCAGTCCCGACAGCCCGAATTCACCCCTCCACTTT.

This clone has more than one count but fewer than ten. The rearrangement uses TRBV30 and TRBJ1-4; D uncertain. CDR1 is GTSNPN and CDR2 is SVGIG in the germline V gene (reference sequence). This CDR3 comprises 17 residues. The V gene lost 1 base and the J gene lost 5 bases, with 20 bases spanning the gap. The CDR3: CAWSAVTPRLMNEKLFF. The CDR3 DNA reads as TGTGCCTGGAGTGCGGTTACCCCCCGACTGATGAATGAAAAACTGTTTTTT.

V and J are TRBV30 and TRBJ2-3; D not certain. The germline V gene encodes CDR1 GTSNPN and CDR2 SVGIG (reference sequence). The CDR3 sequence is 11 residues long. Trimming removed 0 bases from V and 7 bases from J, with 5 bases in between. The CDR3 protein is CAWSVENTQYF. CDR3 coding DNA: TGTGCCTGGAGTGTAGAGAATACGCAGTATTTT.

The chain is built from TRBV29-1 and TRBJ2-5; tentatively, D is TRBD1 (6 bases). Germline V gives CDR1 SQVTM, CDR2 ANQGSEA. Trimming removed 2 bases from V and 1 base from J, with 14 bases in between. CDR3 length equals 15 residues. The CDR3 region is CSVERTGTRQETQYF. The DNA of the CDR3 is TGCAGCGTTGAACGCACAGGGACACGCCAAGAGACCCAGTACTTC.

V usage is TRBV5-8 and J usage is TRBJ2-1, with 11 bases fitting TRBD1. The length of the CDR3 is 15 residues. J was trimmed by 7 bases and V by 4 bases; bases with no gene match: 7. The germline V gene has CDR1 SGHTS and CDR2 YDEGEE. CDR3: CASSPGQGVGNEQFF. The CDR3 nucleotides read TGTGCCAGCAGCCCGGGACAGGGGGTTGGTAATGAGCAGTTCTTC.

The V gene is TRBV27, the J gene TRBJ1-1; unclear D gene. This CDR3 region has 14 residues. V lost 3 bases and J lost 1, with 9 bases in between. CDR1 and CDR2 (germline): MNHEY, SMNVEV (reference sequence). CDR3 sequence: CASSFSRWNTEAFF. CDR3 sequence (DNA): TGTGCCAGCAGTTTTTCCAGGTGGAACACTGAAGCTTTCTTT.

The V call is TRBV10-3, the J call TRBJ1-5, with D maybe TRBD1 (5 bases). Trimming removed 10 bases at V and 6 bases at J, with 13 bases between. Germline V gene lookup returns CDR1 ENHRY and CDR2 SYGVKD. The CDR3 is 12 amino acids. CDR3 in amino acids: CATKQEGQPQHF. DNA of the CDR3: TGTGCCACGAAACAGGAGGGTCAGCCCCAGCATTTT.

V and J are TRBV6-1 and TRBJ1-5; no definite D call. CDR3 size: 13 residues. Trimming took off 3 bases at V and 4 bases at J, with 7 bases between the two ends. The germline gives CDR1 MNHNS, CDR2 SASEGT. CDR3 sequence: CASSDSGNQPQHF. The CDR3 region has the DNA TGTGCCAGCAGTGACTCCGGGAATCAGCCCCAGCATTTT.

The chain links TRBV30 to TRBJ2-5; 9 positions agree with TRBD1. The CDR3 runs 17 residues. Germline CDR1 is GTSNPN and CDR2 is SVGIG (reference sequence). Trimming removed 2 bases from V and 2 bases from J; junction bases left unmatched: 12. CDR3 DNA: TGTGCCTGGAGTCCTACGGGCGGGACAGGGTTTCAAGAGACCCAGTACTTC. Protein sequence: CAWSPTGGTGFQETQYF.

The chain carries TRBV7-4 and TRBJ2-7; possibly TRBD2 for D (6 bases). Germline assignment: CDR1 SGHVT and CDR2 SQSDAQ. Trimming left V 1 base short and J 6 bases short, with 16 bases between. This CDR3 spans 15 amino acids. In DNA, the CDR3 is TGTGCCAGCAGCTTAGGCAGGGACTCTCCCTGCGAGCAGTACGTC. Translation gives CASSLGRDSPCEQYV.

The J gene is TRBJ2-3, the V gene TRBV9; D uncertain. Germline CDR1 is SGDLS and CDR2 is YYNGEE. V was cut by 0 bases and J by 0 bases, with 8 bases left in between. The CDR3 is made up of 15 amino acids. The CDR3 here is CASSVEEFSTDTQYF. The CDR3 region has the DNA TGTGCCAGCAGCGTAGAGGAGTTTAGCACAGATACGCAGTATTTT.

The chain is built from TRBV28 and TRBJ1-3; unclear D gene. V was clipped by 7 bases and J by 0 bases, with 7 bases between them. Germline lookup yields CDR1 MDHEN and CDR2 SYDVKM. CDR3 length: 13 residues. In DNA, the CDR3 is TGTGCCAGCACACGGAGCTCTGGAAACACCATATATTTT. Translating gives CASTRSSGNTIYF.

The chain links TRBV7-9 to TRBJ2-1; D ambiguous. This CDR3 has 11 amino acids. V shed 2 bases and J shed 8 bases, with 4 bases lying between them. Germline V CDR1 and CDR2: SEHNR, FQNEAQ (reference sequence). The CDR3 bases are TGTGCCAGCAGCTTACCAGATGAGCAGTTCTTC. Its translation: CASSLPDEQFF.

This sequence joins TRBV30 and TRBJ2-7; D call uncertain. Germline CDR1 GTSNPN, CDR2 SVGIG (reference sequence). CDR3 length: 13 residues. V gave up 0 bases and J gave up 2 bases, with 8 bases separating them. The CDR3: CAWSVGGPYEQYF. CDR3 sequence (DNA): TGTGCCTGGAGTGTTGGTGGGCCCTACGAGCAGTACTTC.

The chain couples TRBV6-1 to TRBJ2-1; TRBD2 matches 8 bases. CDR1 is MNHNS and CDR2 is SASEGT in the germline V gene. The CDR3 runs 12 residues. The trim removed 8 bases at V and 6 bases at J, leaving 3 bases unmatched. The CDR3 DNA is TGTGCCAGCGGACTAGCAGTCAATGAGCAGTTCTTC. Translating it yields CASGLAVNEQFF.

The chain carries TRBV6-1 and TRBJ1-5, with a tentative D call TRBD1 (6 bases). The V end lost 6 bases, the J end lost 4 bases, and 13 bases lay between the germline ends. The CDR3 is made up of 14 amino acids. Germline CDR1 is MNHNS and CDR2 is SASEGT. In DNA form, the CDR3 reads TGTGCCAGCAGAACTCAGGGGTTAAATCAGCCCCAGCATTTT. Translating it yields CASRTQGLNQPQHF.

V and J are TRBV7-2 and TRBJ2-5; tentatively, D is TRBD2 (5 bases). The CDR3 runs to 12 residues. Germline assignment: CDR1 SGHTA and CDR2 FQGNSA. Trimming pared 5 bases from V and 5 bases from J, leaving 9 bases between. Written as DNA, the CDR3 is TGTGCCAGCAGCCGGGGTGGGGAGACCCAGTACTTC. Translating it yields CASSRGGETQYF.

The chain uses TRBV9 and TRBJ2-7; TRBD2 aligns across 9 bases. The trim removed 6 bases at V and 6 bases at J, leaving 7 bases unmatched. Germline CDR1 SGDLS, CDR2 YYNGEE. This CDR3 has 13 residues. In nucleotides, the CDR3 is TGTGCCAGCACCCCAGGGCGGGGGGGCGAGCAGTACGTC. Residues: CASTPGRGGEQYV.

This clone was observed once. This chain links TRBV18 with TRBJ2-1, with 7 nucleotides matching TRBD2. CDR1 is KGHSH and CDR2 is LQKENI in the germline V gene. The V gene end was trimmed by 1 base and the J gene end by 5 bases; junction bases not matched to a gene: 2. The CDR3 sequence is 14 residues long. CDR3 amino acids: CASSPRREHNEQFF. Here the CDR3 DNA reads TGTGCCAGCTCACCACGGCGGGAGCACAATGAGCAGTTCTTC.

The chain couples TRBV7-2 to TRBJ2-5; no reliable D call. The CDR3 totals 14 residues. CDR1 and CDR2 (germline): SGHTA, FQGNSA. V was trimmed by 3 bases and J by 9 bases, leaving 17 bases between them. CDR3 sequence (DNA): TGTGCCAGCAGCTTGGCGGTTAGAAGAGAACCCCAGTACTTC. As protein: CASSLAVRREPQYF.

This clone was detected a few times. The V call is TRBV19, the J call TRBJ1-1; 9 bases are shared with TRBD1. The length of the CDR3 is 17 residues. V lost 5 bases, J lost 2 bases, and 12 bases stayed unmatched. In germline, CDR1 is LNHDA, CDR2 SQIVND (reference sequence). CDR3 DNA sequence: TGTGCCAGTAGTCCACTAGGGACAGGGAAGGGTAACACTGAAGCTTTCTTT. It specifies CASSPLGTGKGNTEAFF. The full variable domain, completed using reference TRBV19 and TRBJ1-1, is DGGITQSPKYLFRKEGQNVTLSCEQNLNHDAMYWYRQDPGQGLRLIYYSQIVNDFQKGDIAEGYSVSREKKESFPLTVTSAQKNPTAFYLCASSPLGTGKGNTEAFFGQGTRLTVV.

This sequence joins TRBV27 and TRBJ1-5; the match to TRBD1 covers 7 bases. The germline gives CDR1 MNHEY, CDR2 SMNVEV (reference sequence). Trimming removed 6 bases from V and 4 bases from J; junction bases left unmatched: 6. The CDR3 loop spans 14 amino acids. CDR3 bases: TGTGCCAGCAGGAGGGACAGCCCAAATCAGCCCCAGCATTTT. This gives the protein CASRRDSPNQPQHF.

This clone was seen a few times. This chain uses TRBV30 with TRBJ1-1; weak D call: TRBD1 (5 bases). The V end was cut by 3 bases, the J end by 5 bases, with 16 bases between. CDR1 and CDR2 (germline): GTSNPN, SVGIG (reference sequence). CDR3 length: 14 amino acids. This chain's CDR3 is CAWRGLRDGTEAFF. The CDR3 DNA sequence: TGTGCCTGGAGGGGACTAAGGGATGGGACTGAAGCTTTCTTT.

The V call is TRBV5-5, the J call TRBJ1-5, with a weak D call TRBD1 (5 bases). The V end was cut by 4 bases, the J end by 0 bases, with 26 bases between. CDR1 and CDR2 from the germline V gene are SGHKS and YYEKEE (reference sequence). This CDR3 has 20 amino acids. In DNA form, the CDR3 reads TGTGCCAGCAGCGCCCAAGTGGCAGGGTATGGAAGTTATAGCAATCAGCCCCAGCATTTT. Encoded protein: CASSAQVAGYGSYSNQPQHF.

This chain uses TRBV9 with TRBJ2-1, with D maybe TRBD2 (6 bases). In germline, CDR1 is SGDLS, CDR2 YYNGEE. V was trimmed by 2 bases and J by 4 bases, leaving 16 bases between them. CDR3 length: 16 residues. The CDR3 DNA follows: TGTGCCAGCAGCGTGGATGGCGGGATAAGTTACAATGAGCAGTTCTTC. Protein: CASSVDGGISYNEQFF. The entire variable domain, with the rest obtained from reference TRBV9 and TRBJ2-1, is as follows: DSGVTQTPKHLITATGQRVTLRCSPRSGDLSVYWYQQSLDQGLQFLIQYYNGEERAKGNILERFSAQQFPDLHSELNLSSLELGDSALYFCASSVDGGISYNEQFFGPGTRLTVL.

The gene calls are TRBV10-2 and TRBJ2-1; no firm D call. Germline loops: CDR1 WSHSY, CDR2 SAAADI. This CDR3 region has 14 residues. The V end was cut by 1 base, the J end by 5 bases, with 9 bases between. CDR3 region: CASSEFTTDNEQFF. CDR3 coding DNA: TGCGCCAGCAGTGAGTTCACCACGGACAATGAGCAGTTCTTC.

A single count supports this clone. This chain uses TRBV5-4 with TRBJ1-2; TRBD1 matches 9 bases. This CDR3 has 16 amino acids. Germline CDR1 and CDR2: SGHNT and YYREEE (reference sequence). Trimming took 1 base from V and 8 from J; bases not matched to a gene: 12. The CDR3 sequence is CASSLTRLGQGFGYTF. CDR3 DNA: TGTGCCAGCAGCTTGACGCGTCTCGGACAGGGGTTCGGCTACACCTTC.

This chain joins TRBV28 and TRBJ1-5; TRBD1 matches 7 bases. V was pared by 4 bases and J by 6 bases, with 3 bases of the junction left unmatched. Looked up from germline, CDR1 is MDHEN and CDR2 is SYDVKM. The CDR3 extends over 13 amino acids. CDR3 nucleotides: TGTGCCAGCAGTTGGGGACAGAGTCAGCCCCAGCATTTT. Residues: CASSWGQSQPQHF.